The 22 T cell receptor beta chains below were found in one sample sequenced in a study of blood T cell repertoires in COVID-19. Measured with immunoSEQ multiplex PCR; TCRdb has only the in-frame clones, and not every one. The repertoire holds roughly 200,000 clones, with approximately 80% as singletons. The sample taken for sequencing was peripheral blood. The receptors were sampled from a woman older than 75 with active or convalescent COVID-19.

The rearrangement links TRBV15 to TRBJ1-2; D uncertain. The CDR3 contains 15 residues. The V end was cut by 0 bases, the J end by 5 bases, with 13 bases between. Germline-derived CDR1 and CDR2 are LNHNV and YYDKDF (reference sequence). In nucleotides, the CDR3 is TGTGCCACCAGCAGAGAGGCGCGCCGAGGGTATGGCTACACCTTC. It yields the protein CATSREARRGYGYTF.

The CDR3 region has the DNA TGTGCCAGCAGGGAGAGACAGGGCAGTGGCTACACCTTC. Translating it yields CASRERQGSGYTF. This chain joins TRBV9 and TRBJ1-2; 7 positions agree with TRBD1. This CDR3 comprises 13 residues. J gave up 7 bases and V 5 bases, and 8 bases lay outside the gene matches. From germline, CDR1 is SGDLS and CDR2 YYNGEE. Combining the CDR3 with reference TRBV9 and TRBJ1-2 gives the whole variable domain DSGVTQTPKHLITATGQRVTLRCSPRSGDLSVYWYQQSLDQGLQFLIQYYNGEERAKGNILERFSAQQFPDLHSELNLSSLELGDSALYFCASRERQGSGYTFGSGTRLTVV.

This chain joins TRBV11-3 and TRBJ2-1; 8 bases are a match to TRBD1. The ends lost 4 bases at V and 14 bases at J; junction bases unmatched: 13. This CDR3 has 14 amino acids. Germline V CDR1 and CDR2: SGHNT, YENEEA. CDR3 bases: TGTGCCAGCAGCTACGGGACAGGTCAATTTGTGGAGTTCTTC. Translating it yields CASSYGTGQFVEFF.

The chain recombines TRBV18 with TRBJ1-4, with D perhaps TRBD1 (6 bases). The CDR3 is 14 amino acids. Germline-derived CDR1 and CDR2 are KGHSH and LQKENI. V lost 2 bases, J lost 3 bases, and 7 bases lay in between. CDR3 DNA: TGTGCCAGCTCACCATCAGGGGCTAATGAAAAACTGTTTTTT. This codes for CASSPSGANEKLFF.

The chain couples TRBV5-6 to TRBJ1-3, with D perhaps matching TRBD1 (5 bases). The CDR3 contains 11 residues. Germline V CDR1 and CDR2: SGHDT, YYEEEE. Trimming left V 2 bases short and J 8 bases short, with 5 bases between. CDR3 sequence (DNA): TGTGCCAGCAGCTTCAGGGACACCATATATTTT. Translation: CASSFRDTIYF.

CDR3 in DNA: TGTGCCAGCAGCTTAGAGGGCCAGGGTTATTCACCCCTCCACTTT. This translates into CASSLEGQGYSPLHF. The V and J genes are TRBV7-2 and TRBJ1-6; D is possibly TRBD1 (5 bases). Germline CDR1 SGHTA, CDR2 FQGNSA. Trimming shortened V by 1 base and J by 8 bases, and 12 bases separated the two germline ends. This CDR3 comprises 15 residues.

The chain has TRBV15 and TRBJ1-2; D uncertain. V lost 0 bases to trimming and J lost 8 bases, with 10 bases between them. Germline values: CDR1 LNHNV, CDR2 YYDKDF (reference sequence). The CDR3 loop spans 13 amino acids. Written as DNA, the CDR3 is TGTGCCACCAGCAGAGATCTAGGAAAGGGCTACACCTTC. Encoded protein: CATSRDLGKGYTF.

The chain links TRBV18 to TRBJ2-4, with D tentatively TRBD1 (6 bases). Germline V gene lookup returns CDR1 KGHSH and CDR2 LQKENI. CDR3 length equals 13 residues. V shed 5 bases and J shed 1 base, with 6 bases lying between them. The chain's CDR3 is CASSGQAKNIQYF. The CDR3 DNA follows: TGTGCCAGCTCAGGACAGGCCAAAAACATTCAGTACTTC.

V gene TRBV19 combines with J gene TRBJ2-6, with a possible D match to TRBD1 (5 bases). V was cut by 2 bases and J by 4 bases, with 9 bases left in between. Looked up from germline, CDR1 is LNHDA and CDR2 is SQIVND (reference sequence). The CDR3 runs 15 residues. CDR3 in amino acids: CASSIQGTGANVLTF. The CDR3 nucleotides are TGTGCCAGTAGTATACAGGGAACCGGGGCCAACGTCCTGACTTTC. Full variable domain (missing parts from reference TRBV19 and TRBJ2-6): DGGITQSPKYLFRKEGQNVTLSCEQNLNHDAMYWYRQDPGQGLRLIYYSQIVNDFQKGDIAEGYSVSREKKESFPLTVTSAQKNPTAFYLCASSIQGTGANVLTFGAGSRLTVL.

The chain has TRBV7-9 and TRBJ2-2; TRBD1 agrees at 7 bases. Trimming at V came to 5 bases and at J to 4 bases, leaving 7 bases not matched to a gene. The length of the CDR3 is 15 residues. Per germline, CDR1 SEHNR and CDR2 FQNEAQ (reference sequence). CDR3 amino acids: CASSARQGVTGELFF. The CDR3 DNA sequence: TGTGCCAGCAGCGCGAGACAGGGAGTCACCGGGGAGCTGTTTTTT.

The J gene is TRBJ2-5, the V gene TRBV14; D is undetermined. The germline V gene encodes CDR1 SGHDN and CDR2 FVKESK. The CDR3 spans 13 residues. Trimming shortened V by 4 bases and J by 7 bases, and 13 bases separated the two germline ends. This chain's CDR3 is CASSRMTTGTQYF. The CDR3 bases are TGTGCCAGCAGCCGAATGACAACCGGGACCCAGTACTTC.

V is TRBV9 and J is TRBJ2-5; D may be TRBD2 (7 bases). The V end lost 2 bases, the J end lost 5 bases, and 16 bases lay between the germline ends. This CDR3 contains 15 residues. Germline CDR1 is SGDLS and CDR2 is YYNGEE. The CDR3 loop is CASSVLQGGGETQYF. The CDR3 DNA reads TGTGCCAGCAGCGTCCTCCAGGGAGGGGGGGAGACCCAGTACTTC.

With regard to this clone: Germline is not matched at one junction end, which may reflect a read error. The rearrangement joins TRBV27 to TRBJ1-5; D gene uncertain. This CDR3 region has 12 residues. From germline, CDR1 is MNHEY and CDR2 SMNVEV (reference sequence). Here the CDR3 DNA reads TGTACCAGCAGCACGGGAGGCCAGCCCCAGCATTTT. Its protein product is CTSSTGGQPQHF.

The chain is built from TRBV6-5 and TRBJ2-3; 7 bases align to TRBD2. Germline CDR1 MNHEY, CDR2 SVGAGI. V dropped 6 bases and J dropped 3; count of bases not matched to a gene: 6. This CDR3 comprises 14 residues. The DNA of the CDR3 is TGTGCCAGCAGGAATCAGCGGGAAACAGATACGCAGTATTTT. It translates to CASRNQRETDTQYF.

There are a few counts of this clone. This sequence joins TRBV7-9 and TRBJ1-2, with 9 positions matching TRBD1. Trimming cost V 3 bases and J 8 bases; bases outside gene matches: 10. The CDR3 extends over 15 amino acids. CDR1 is SEHNR, CDR2 FQNEAQ, per germline (reference sequence). This CDR3 is CASSLYRDRVDGYTF. For the CDR3, the DNA is TGTGCCAGCAGCTTGTACCGGGACAGGGTGGACGGCTACACCTTC.

The J gene is TRBJ2-2, the V gene TRBV29-1; possible D gene TRBD1, 5 bases. This CDR3 region has 13 residues. V lost 6 bases, J lost 2 bases, and 10 bases lay in between. Germline CDR1 SQVTM, CDR2 ANQGSEA. CDR3: CSVTGLNTGELFF. CDR3 coding DNA: TGCAGCGTAACAGGATTAAACACCGGGGAGCTGTTTTTT.

The rearrangement uses TRBV7-2 and TRBJ2-7, with 7 positions matching TRBD2. The CDR3 extends over 15 amino acids. Trimming removed 4 bases from V and 2 bases from J; junction bases left unmatched: 8. CDR1 and CDR2 from the germline V gene are SGHTA and FQGNSA. This CDR3 is CASSSVGGGTYEQYF. Written as DNA, the CDR3 is TGTGCCAGCAGCTCTGTGGGGGGAGGGACCTACGAGCAGTACTTC.

This clone was seen just once. The chain employs TRBV19 and TRBJ1-3; D uncertain. The V end was cut by 4 bases, the J end by 0 bases, with 13 bases between. The CDR3 totals 16 residues. Germline CDR1 LNHDA, CDR2 SQIVND (reference sequence). CDR3 in DNA: TGTGCCAGTAGTACGGTAACGTTTCCCTCTGGAAACACCATATATTTT. Translated: CASSTVTFPSGNTIYF.

This rearrangement joins TRBV7-3 to TRBJ2-1; 8 bases align to TRBD2. Germline CDR1 SGHTA, CDR2 FQGTGA. V lost 5 bases to trimming and J lost 9 bases; unmatched junction nucleotides: 3. The CDR3 loop spans 12 amino acids. This CDR3 is CASSPTSGEQFF. The DNA for the CDR3 is TGTGCCAGCAGCCCAACTAGCGGTGAGCAGTTCTTC.

The rearrangement uses TRBV18 and TRBJ2-1; 14 bases align to TRBD2. The germline V gene encodes CDR1 KGHSH and CDR2 LQKENI. Losses at the gene ends were 3 bases for V and 8 bases for J; bases not matched to a gene: 3. This CDR3 spans 15 amino acids. CDR3 sequence: CASSPGLAGVDEQFF. For the CDR3, the DNA is TGTGCCAGCTCACCGGGACTAGCGGGAGTTGATGAGCAGTTCTTC.

This clone was seen more than once but under ten times. The chain links TRBV29-1 to TRBJ2-5, with 7 bases fitting TRBD1. The CDR3 runs 10 residues. From germline, CDR1 is SQVTM and CDR2 ANQGSEA. Germline trimming cut 2 bases from V and 13 bases from J; bases unmatched to any gene: 4. The CDR3 here is CSVERGLRYF. CDR3 nucleotide sequence: TGCAGCGTTGAAAGGGGGCTCCGGTACTTC.

The rearrangement uses TRBV3-1 (or the pseudogene TRBV3-2) and TRBJ2-1; the match to TRBD1 covers 10 bases. Trimming cost V 5 bases and J 7 bases; bases outside gene matches: 11. Germline V gene sequence: CDR1 LGHDT, CDR2 YNNKEL (reference sequence). The CDR3 sequence is 16 residues long. CDR3 region: CASSVPGQGPFNEQFF. CDR3 bases: TGTGCCAGCAGCGTACCGGGACAGGGGCCATTTAATGAGCAGTTCTTC.